These 17 T cell receptor beta chains originate from one sample sequenced in a study of T cell clones after liver transplantation (dated by TCRdb to about 2019). The library was produced with the immunoSEQ multiplex PCR assay. TCRdb took this table from immuneACCESS and kept in-frame rearrangements with V and J called. Such tables lack part of the clones; where checked against another copy, unresolved V genes explain under half of the gap, and the rest is unexplained. The sample contains about 51,000 clones, roughly 71% of them found a single time. The ten largest account for over 9.5% of the sample. The source material was CD4+ T cells from blood, sampled about 56 months after liver transplant. These receptors were collected from a human patient who received a liver transplant. After a transplant, some of the T cells may come from the graft donor.

The chain combines TRBV5-4 with TRBJ1-6; perhaps TRBD1 as D (6 bases). The CDR3 covers 18 residues. Germline CDR1 is SGHNT and CDR2 is YYREEE (reference sequence). Trimming removed 2 bases at V and 0 bases at J, with 15 bases between. The CDR3 sequence: CASSFLQGRSSYNSPLHF. CDR3 DNA sequence: TGTGCCAGCAGCTTTCTTCAGGGGAGAAGCTCCTATAATTCACCCCTCCACTTT.

J is TRBJ2-5 and V is TRBV11-3, with D perhaps matching TRBD2 (7 bases). The length of the CDR3 is 15 residues. Germline loops: CDR1 SGHNT, CDR2 YENEEA. The germline V and J ends were trimmed by 3 bases and 4 bases, with 15 bases remaining between them. The CDR3 is CASSFGGGGLETQYF. The CDR3 DNA follows: TGTGCCAGCAGCTTCGGTGGGGGGGGCTTAGAGACCCAGTACTTC.

The rearrangement uses TRBV11-2 and TRBJ1-4; 9 bases agree with TRBD1. CDR3 length equals 15 residues. Germline CDR1 reads SGHAT; CDR2 reads FQNNGV. The ends lost 3 bases at V and 7 bases at J; junction bases unmatched: 6. The CDR3 reads CASSFAGTGTEKLFF. The CDR3, as DNA: TGTGCCAGCAGCTTCGCCGGGACAGGGACTGAAAAACTGTTTTTT.

This rearrangement joins TRBV4-1 to TRBJ2-4; TRBD2 is a possible D gene (5 bases). This CDR3 region has 18 residues. V lost 0 bases to trimming and J lost 1 base, with 16 bases between them. From germline, CDR1 is MGHRA and CDR2 YSYEKL. The CDR3: CASSQETSGVGAKNIQYF. The CDR3 DNA reads as TGCGCCAGCAGCCAAGAAACGTCCGGGGTGGGGGCCAAAAACATTCAGTACTTC.

The table lists this clone with a count of one. The chain uses TRBV28 and TRBJ2-7; 10 positions agree with TRBD2. Losses at the gene ends were 6 bases for V and 2 bases for J; bases not matched to a gene: 7. This CDR3 spans 15 amino acids. The germline gives CDR1 MDHEN, CDR2 SYDVKM. In DNA form, the CDR3 reads TGTGCCAGCAGCCCTCTAGCGGGGGCCGCCTACGAGCAGTACTTC. This translates into CASSPLAGAAYEQYF. Drawing the rest from reference TRBV28 and TRBJ2-7, the complete variable domain is DVKVTQSSRYLVKRTGEKVFLECVQDMDHENMFWYRQDPGLGLRLIYFSYDVKMKEKGDIPEGYSVSREKKERFSLILESASTNQTSMYLCASSPLAGAAYEQYFGPGTRLTVT.

This chain links TRBV19 with TRBJ1-5; TRBD1 matches 7 bases. V shed 4 bases, J shed 4 bases, and the junction held 1 base outside the gene matches. This CDR3 spans 13 amino acids. Germline values: CDR1 LNHDA, CDR2 SQIVND (reference sequence). CDR3 sequence reads: CASSRDRNQPQHF. In DNA form, the CDR3 reads TGTGCCAGTAGTAGGGACAGAAATCAGCCCCAGCATTTT.

The V and J genes are TRBV5-1 and TRBJ2-5; TRBD1 aligns across 10 bases. Germline CDR1 reads SGHRS; CDR2 reads YFSETQ. V gave up 4 bases and J gave up 5 bases; unmatched junction bases: 2. The CDR3 extends over 13 amino acids. CDR3 protein: CASSLDRGETQYF. DNA for the CDR3: TGCGCCAGCAGCCTGGACAGGGGGGAGACCCAGTACTTC.

The chain is built from TRBV21-1 and TRBJ2-2; the D call TRBD1 from the table was never checked on the DNA. TRBV21-1 is annotated as a pseudogene. The CDR3 runs 16 residues. CDR3 protein: CASSKGQGIATGELFF. The CDR3 bases are TGTGCCAGCAGCAAAGGACAGGGGATAGCCACCGGGGAGCTGTTTTTT.

This clone showed up just a few times. V gene TRBV2 combines with J gene TRBJ1-6; 7 bases match TRBD1. V was pared by 3 bases and J by 14 bases, with 7 bases of the junction left unmatched. This CDR3 region has 13 residues. Germline CDR1 and CDR2: SNHLY and FYNNEI. This CDR3 is CASSEDRMGTLHF. CDR3 nucleotides: TGTGCCAGCAGTGAGGACAGGATGGGAACCCTCCACTTT. Looking up the rest from reference TRBV2 and TRBJ1-6 gives the full variable domain: EPEVTQTPSHQVTQMGQEVILRCVPISNHLYFYWYRQILGQKVEFLVSFYNNEISEKSEIFDDQFSVERPDGSNFTLKIRSTKLEDSAMYFCASSEDRMGTLHFGNGTRLTVT.

CDR3 residues: CASSLALTGQPQHF. As DNA, the CDR3 is TGTGCCAGCAGTTTAGCCCTTACGGGACAGCCCCAGCATTTT. The rearrangement joins TRBV28 to TRBJ1-5; D call uncertain. Germline CDR1 is MDHEN and CDR2 is SYDVKM. This CDR3 comprises 14 residues. The V end was cut by 2 bases, the J end by 7 bases, with 12 bases between.

In this sample, this clone turned up a few times. This chain connects TRBV7-9 to TRBJ2-7, with a possible D match to TRBD1 (5 bases). The germline V and J ends were trimmed by 4 bases and 5 bases, with 15 bases remaining between them. The CDR3 length is 14 residues. Germline assignment: CDR1 SEHNR and CDR2 FQNEAQ (reference sequence). CDR3 in DNA: TGTGCCAGCAGCTCAGTTAGGGGTATCCACGAGCAGTACTTC. Its protein product is CASSSVRGIHEQYF.

This clone was recorded a few times. The rearrangement joins TRBV2 to TRBJ2-1; perhaps TRBD2 as D (5 bases). Trimming left V 9 bases short and J 5 bases short, with 17 bases between. This CDR3 comprises 14 residues. From germline, CDR1 is SNHLY and CDR2 FYNNEI. The CDR3 protein is CASKKRSNDNEQFF. CDR3 in DNA: TGTGCCAGTAAGAAGCGGTCCAACGACAATGAGCAGTTCTTC.

This chain joins TRBV2 and TRBJ2-4; 9 positions match TRBD2. CDR1 SNHLY and CDR2 FYNNEI come from the germline V gene. The ends lost 6 bases at V and 9 bases at J; junction bases unmatched: 3. The CDR3 is made up of 12 amino acids. The CDR3 reads CASRRGGSIQYF. DNA for the CDR3: TGTGCCAGCAGGCGGGGGGGGAGCATTCAGTACTTC. Together with reference TRBV2 and TRBJ2-4, the CDR3 gives the full variable domain: EPEVTQTPSHQVTQMGQEVILRCVPISNHLYFYWYRQILGQKVEFLVSFYNNEISEKSEIFDDQFSVERPDGSNFTLKIRSTKLEDSAMYFCASRRGGSIQYFGAGTRLSVL.

The chain carries TRBV9 and TRBJ2-2, with D unclear. Per germline, CDR1 SGDLS and CDR2 YYNGEE. Trimming stripped 0 bases from V and 6 bases from J, with 6 bases between. This CDR3 spans 13 amino acids. The CDR3 DNA reads as TGTGCCAGCAGCGTAGATGCGGCCGGGGAGCTGTTTTTT. It encodes CASSVDAAGELFF.

The chain couples TRBV14 to TRBJ2-1; D unresolved. This CDR3 comprises 13 residues. Germline assignment: CDR1 SGHDN and CDR2 FVKESK. V lost 0 bases and J 10 bases, leaving 10 bases between the germline ends. CDR3 sequence reads: CASSQESSREQFF. CDR3 coding DNA: TGTGCCAGCAGCCAAGAGAGCTCCCGCGAGCAGTTCTTC.

This clone was seen only a few times. The V call is TRBV5-1, the J call TRBJ1-1; 7 bases map to TRBD1. Germline V gene lookup returns CDR1 SGHRS and CDR2 YFSETQ. This CDR3 has 14 amino acids. With V trimmed by 7 bases and J by 4 bases, 10 bases remained unmatched. CDR3 region: CASSRQGEITEAFF. The CDR3 DNA is TGCGCCAGCTCTCGACAGGGCGAAATCACTGAAGCTTTCTTT.

The CDR3 sequence: CASSSRTPQHF. Here the CDR3 DNA reads TGTGCCAGCAGCTCCCGTACGCCCCAGCATTTT. V usage is TRBV7-3 and J usage is TRBJ1-5, with no clear D. This CDR3 region has 11 residues. Trimming removed 4 bases from V and 9 bases from J, with 7 bases in between. Germline CDR1 reads SGHTA; CDR2 reads FQGTGA.